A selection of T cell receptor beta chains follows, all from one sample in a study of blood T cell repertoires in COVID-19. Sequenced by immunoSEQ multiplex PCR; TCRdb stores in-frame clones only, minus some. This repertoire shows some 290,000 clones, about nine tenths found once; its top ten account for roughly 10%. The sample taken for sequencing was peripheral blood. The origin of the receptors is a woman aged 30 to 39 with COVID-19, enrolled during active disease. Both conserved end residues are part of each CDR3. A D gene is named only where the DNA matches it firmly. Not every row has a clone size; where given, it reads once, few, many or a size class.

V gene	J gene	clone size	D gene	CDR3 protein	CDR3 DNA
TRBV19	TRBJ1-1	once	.	CASGFGGWTEAFF	TGTGCCAGTGGGTTTGGCGGGTGGACTGAAGCTTTCTTT
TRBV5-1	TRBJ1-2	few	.	CASRPDSPLWYGYTF	TGCGCCAGCAGACCGGACAGCCCCCTCTGGTATGGCTACACCTTC
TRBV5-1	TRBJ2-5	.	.	CASSRRGLLQETQYF	TGCGCCAGCAGCAGGCGTGGGCTCCTACAAGAGACCCAGTACTTC
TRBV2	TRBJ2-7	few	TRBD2	CASRTGTSKGEQYF	TGTGCCAGCAGAACCGGGACTAGCAAGGGCGAGCAGTACTTC
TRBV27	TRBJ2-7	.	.	CASSYGRAYEQYF	TGTGCCAGCAGTTATGGTCGGGCCTACGAGCAGTACTTC
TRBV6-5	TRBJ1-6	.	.	CASSYSDSQHNSPLHF	TGTGCCAGCAGTTACTCGGACAGCCAACACAATTCACCCCTCCACTTT
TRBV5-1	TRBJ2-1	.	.	CASSWGGADEQFF	TGCGCCAGCAGCTGGGGTGGGGCCGATGAGCAGTTCTTC
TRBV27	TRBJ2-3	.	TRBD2	CASSFSSGGTDTQYF	TGTGCCAGCAGTTTCTCCAGCGGGGGCACAGATACGCAGTATTTT
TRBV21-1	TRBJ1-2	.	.	CASSKLVYRYGYTF	TGTGCCAGCAGCAAACTGGTCTATCGCTATGGCTACACCTTC
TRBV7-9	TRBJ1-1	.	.	CASRPRGRGEAFF	TGTGCCAGCAGACCCCGAGGGAGGGGTGAAGCTTTCTTT
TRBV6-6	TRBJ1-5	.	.	CASRLGQNSNQPQHF	TGTGCCAGCAGACTCGGACAGAATAGCAATCAGCCCCAGCATTTT
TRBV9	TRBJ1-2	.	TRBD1	CASSIQGAGYGYTF	TGTGCCAGCAGCATACAGGGGGCTGGGTATGGCTACACCTTC
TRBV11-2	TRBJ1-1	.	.	CASSFHGGTEAFF	TGTGCCAGCAGCTTCCATGGCGGCACTGAAGCTTTCTTT
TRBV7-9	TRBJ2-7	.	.	CASSSAAYEQYF	TGTGCCAGCAGCTCGGCGGCCTACGAGCAGTACTTC
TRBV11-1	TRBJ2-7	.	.	CASSLAGGVEQYF	TGTGCCAGCAGCCTAGCAGGAGGGGTGGAGCAGTACTTC
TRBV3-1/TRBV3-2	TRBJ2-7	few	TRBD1	CASSRADRGYPSHEQYF	TGTGCCAGCAGCCGGGCGGACAGGGGGTATCCTTCCCACGAGCAGTACTTC
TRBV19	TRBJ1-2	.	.	CASSVPLGGSNYGYTF	TGTGCCAGTAGCGTACCGCTCGGGGGTTCTAACTATGGCTACACCTTC
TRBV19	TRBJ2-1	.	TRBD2	CASSIGGMAYNEQFF	TGTGCCAGTAGTATCGGGGGGATGGCCTACAATGAGCAGTTCTTC
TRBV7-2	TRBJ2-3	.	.	CASSYWTGTDTQYF	TGTGCCAGCAGCTACTGGACAGGCACAGATACGCAGTATTTT
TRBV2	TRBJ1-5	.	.	CASSGGRGNQPQHF	TGTGCCAGCAGTGGGGGACGGGGGAATCAGCCCCAGCATTTT
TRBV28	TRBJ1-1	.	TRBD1	CASSLSGGSEAFF	TGTGCCAGCAGTTTATCAGGGGGGTCTGAAGCTTTCTTT
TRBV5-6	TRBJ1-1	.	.	CASSYHRAEAFF	TGTGCCAGCAGCTACCACAGGGCTGAAGCTTTCTTT
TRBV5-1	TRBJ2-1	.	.	CASSLAGGGANNEQFF	TGCGCCAGCAGCTTGGCCGGTGGGGGGGCCAACAATGAGCAGTTCTTC
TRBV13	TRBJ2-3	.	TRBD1	CASSPRTGPTDTQYF	TGTGCCAGCAGCCCCCGGACAGGGCCCACAGATACGCAGTATTTT
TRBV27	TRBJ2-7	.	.	CASSFADSSYEQYF	TGTGCCAGCAGTTTTGCGGACAGCTCCTACGAGCAGTACTTC
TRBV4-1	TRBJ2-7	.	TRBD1	CASSSSKDRGLLFF	TGCGCCAGCAGCTCCTCTAAGGACAGGGGGCTTCTCTTCTTC
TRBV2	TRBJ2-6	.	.	CASIYSGANVLTF	TGTGCCAGCATATACTCTGGGGCCAACGTCCTGACTTTC
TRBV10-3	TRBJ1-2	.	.	CAISELMPGSENGYTF	TGTGCCATCAGTGAGTTAATGCCAGGGTCCGAAAATGGCTACACCTTC
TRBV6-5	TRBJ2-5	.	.	CASSYSGLEETQYF	TGTGCCAGCAGTTACTCGGGACTGGAAGAGACCCAGTACTTC
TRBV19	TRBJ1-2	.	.	CASSPKGKAFDYGYTF	TGTGCCAGTAGTCCTAAGGGGAAGGCTTTCGACTATGGCTACACCTTC
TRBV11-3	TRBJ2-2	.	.	CASSLVVGYRATGELFF	TGTGCCAGCAGCTTAGTCGTCGGTTATCGAGCAACCGGGGAGCTGTTTTTT
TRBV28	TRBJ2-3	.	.	CASSFSDSRYTDTQYF	TGTGCCAGCAGTTTTAGTGACAGCCGGTACACAGATACGCAGTATTTT
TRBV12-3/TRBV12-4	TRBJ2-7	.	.	CASRARGSYEQYF	TGTGCCAGCAGGGCCCGGGGGTCCTACGAGCAGTACTTC
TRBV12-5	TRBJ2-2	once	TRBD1	CASGRDRAPLTNTGELFF	TGTGCTAGTGGCCGGGACAGGGCCCCCCTAACGAACACCGGGGAGCTGTTTTTT
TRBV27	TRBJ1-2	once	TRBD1	CASSLGTGDPHGYTF	TGTGCCAGCAGTCTCGGGACAGGGGATCCACATGGCTACACCTTC
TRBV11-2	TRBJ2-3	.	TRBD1	CASSLGGQGSQYF	TGTGCCAGCAGCTTAGGGGGACAGGGATCGCAGTATTTT
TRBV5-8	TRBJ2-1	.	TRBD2	CASSLVAGGPGNEQFF	TGTGCCAGCAGCTTGGTAGCGGGGGGGCCCGGCAATGAGCAGTTCTTC
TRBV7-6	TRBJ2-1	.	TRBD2	CASSLRGGSYNEQFF	TGTGCCAGCAGCTTACGGGGGGGCTCCTACAATGAGCAGTTCTTC
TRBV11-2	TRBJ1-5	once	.	CASSHGGQYQPQHF	TGTGCCAGCAGCCACGGGGGGCAGTATCAGCCCCAGCATTTT
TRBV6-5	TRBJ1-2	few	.	CASSYDGGASYGYTF	TGTGCCAGCAGTTACGATGGGGGCGCTTCCTATGGCTACACCTTC
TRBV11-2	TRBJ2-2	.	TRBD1	CASSPSRDRLRELFF	TGTGCCAGCAGCCCCAGCCGGGACAGACTTCGGGAGCTGTTTTTT
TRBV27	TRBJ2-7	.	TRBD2	CASSTGTSGGYEQYF	TGTGCCAGCAGTACCGGGACTAGCGGGGGTTACGAGCAGTACTTC
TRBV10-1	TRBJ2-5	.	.	CASSESSGRSKTQYF	TGCGCCAGCAGTGAGTCATCAGGGCGGTCGAAGACCCAGTACTTC
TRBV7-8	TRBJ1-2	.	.	CASSLAGKGQTFGYGYTF	TGTGCCAGCAGCTTAGCGGGAAAGGGACAAACCTTCGGCTATGGCTACACCTTC
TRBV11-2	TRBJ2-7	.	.	CASSLSGLGGSYEQYF	TGTGCCAGCAGCTTAAGCGGGTTGGGCGGTTCCTACGAGCAGTACTTC
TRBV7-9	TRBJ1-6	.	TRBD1	CASSLRGRSPLHF	TGTGCCAGCAGCCTCAGGGGGCGATCACCCCTCCACTTT
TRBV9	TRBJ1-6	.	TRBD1	CASSVFVMSRDRDRGRLCSPLHF	TGTGCCAGCAGCGTCTTTGTGATGTCAAGGGATAGGGACAGGGGGCGCCTCTGTTCACCCCTCCACTTT
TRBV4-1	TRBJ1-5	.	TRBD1	CASSQEGTGNQPQHF	TGCGCCAGCAGCCAAGAAGGGACAGGGAATCAGCCCCAGCATTTT
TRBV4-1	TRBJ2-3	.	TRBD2	CASSLLAGHTQYF	TGCGCCAGCAGCCTCCTAGCGGGTCATACGCAGTATTTT
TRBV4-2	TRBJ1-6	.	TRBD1	CASSQGQGFSF	TGTGCCAGCAGCCAAGGACAGGGCTTTAGCTTT
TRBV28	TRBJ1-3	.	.	CASRGRDTIYF	TGTGCCAGCCGAGGCCGGGACACCATATATTTT
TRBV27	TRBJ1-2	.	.	CASSLSLGPRGGYTF	TGTGCCAGCAGTTTATCGTTGGGGCCGCGGGGCGGCTACACCTTC
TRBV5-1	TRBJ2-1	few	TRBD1	CASSLHGTGVYNEQFF	TGCGCCAGCAGCTTACACGGGACAGGGGTTTACAATGAGCAGTTCTTC
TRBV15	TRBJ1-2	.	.	CATSRDDTKNYGYTF	TGTGCCACCAGCAGAGACGACACGAAAAACTATGGCTACACCTTC
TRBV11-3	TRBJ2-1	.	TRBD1	CASSLSGTGYYNEQFF	TGTGCCAGCAGCTTATCCGGGACAGGGTACTACAATGAGCAGTTCTTC
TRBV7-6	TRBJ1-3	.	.	CASSLASRNTIYF	TGTGCCAGCAGCTTAGCGTCACGGAACACCATATATTTT
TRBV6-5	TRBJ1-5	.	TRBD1	CASNWGQGNQPQHF	TGTGCCAGCAACTGGGGACAGGGGAATCAGCCCCAGCATTTT
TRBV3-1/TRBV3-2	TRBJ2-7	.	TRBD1	CASSRDSMASSSYEQYF	TGTGCCAGCAGCCGGGACAGTATGGCCTCAAGCTCCTACGAGCAGTACTTC
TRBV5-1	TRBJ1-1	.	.	CASSLGIQGLEAFF	TGCGCCAGCAGCTTGGGTATCCAGGGCCTTGAAGCTTTCTTT